The clone carrying this T cell receptor beta chain was recorded only once. Its antigen is currently unknown. TCRdb ran MiXCR on the reads and lists one entry per CDR3 protein. The sample shows hundreds of thousands of distinct CDR3 sequences, roughly 30% of them seen only once. These data are taken from a study of T cell repertoires in cytomegalovirus infection. Study context: Newly reported HLA-C-restricted and thoroughly characterized HLA-B-restricted CMV epitopes were employed. Public TCR beta signatures were indicative of both CMV infection and a matching HLA type.

The study's findings and limits: Frequencies of public TCR beta families were cumulated, and this identified carriers of CMV plus the relevant HLA. Dominant in the ex vivo response were TCR beta clonotypes restricted by HLA-C and specific for CMV.

Germline V gives CDR1 MNHNS, CDR2 SASEGT. V lost 5 bases and J lost 8, with 25 bases in between. The CDR3 sequence is 17 residues long. The chain links TRBV6-1 to TRBJ2-4, with a weak D call TRBD2 (6 bases). Material: cultured CD8+ T cells from PBMCs, obtained from culture after CMV antigen stimulation. The sequence derives from a human donor in good health (CMV status not recorded). Some clones in this sample may be carry-over from other donors' samples. The CDR3 DNA is TGTGCCAGCAGTTGCTCGTTAACGGGGGTCCGTGGAGACATTCAGTACTTC. This gives the protein CASSCSLTGVRGDIQYF.